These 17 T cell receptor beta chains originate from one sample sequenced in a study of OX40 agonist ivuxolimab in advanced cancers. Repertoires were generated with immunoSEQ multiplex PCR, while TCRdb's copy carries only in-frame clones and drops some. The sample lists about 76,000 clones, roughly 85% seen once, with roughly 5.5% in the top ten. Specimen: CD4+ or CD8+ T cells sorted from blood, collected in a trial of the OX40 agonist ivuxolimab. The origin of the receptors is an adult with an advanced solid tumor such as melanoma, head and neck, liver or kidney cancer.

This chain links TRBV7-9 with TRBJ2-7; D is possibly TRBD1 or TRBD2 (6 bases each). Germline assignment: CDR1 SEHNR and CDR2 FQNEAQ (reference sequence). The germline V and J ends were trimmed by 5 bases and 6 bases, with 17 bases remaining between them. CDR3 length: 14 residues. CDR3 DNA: TGTGCCAGCAGCGTACAGGGCGGGATCTCCGAGCAGTACTTC. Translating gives CASSVQGGISEQYF.

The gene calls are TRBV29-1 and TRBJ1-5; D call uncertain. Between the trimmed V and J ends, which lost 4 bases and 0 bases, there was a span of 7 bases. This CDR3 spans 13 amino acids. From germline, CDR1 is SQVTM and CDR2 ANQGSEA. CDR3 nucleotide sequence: TGCAGCGTTGTAGAGAATAGCAATCAGCCCCAGCATTTT. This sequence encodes CSVVENSNQPQHF.

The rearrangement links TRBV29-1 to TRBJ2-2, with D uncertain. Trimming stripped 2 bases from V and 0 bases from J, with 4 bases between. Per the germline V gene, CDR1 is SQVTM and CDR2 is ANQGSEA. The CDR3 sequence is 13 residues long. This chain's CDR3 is CSVEFSNTGELFF. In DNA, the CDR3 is TGCAGCGTTGAATTCTCGAACACCGGGGAGCTGTTTTTT.

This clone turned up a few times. The CDR3 nucleotides are TGTGCCAGCAGCGAAATTATGCCCAGACAGGGGGATGGAAACACCATATATTTT. Residues: CASSEIMPRQGDGNTIYF. V usage is TRBV2 and J usage is TRBJ1-3; 9 positions agree with TRBD1. Germline loops: CDR1 SNHLY, CDR2 FYNNEI. CDR3 length equals 18 residues. With 6 bases clipped from V and 3 bases from J, the junction kept 15 bases outside the gene matches. The full variable domain, completed using reference TRBV2 and TRBJ1-3, is EPEVTQTPSHQVTQMGQEVILRCVPISNHLYFYWYRQILGQKVEFLVSFYNNEISEKSEIFDDQFSVERPDGSNFTLKIRSTKLEDSAMYFCASSEIMPRQGDGNTIYFGEGSWLTVV.

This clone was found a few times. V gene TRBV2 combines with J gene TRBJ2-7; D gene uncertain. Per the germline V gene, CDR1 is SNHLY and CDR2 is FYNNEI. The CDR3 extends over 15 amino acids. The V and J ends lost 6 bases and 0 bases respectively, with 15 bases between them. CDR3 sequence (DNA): TGTGCCAGCAGATCGCTTCTTGACCACTCCTACGAGCAGTACTTC. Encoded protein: CASRSLLDHSYEQYF.

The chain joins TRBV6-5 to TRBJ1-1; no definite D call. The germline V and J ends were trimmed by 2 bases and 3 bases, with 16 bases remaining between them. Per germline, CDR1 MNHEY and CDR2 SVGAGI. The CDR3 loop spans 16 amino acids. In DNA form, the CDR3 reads TGTGCCAGCAGTTACGAACAATTTAAGTACGACACTGAAGCTTTCTTT. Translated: CASSYEQFKYDTEAFF.

The CDR3 loop reads CASSSDRDYGYTF. The DNA for the CDR3 is TGTGCCAGCAGCTCGGACAGGGACTATGGCTACACCTTC. This chain joins TRBV7-9 and TRBJ1-2, with 8 bases lining up with TRBD1. CDR1 SEHNR and CDR2 FQNEAQ come from the germline V gene (reference sequence). With 4 bases clipped from V and 3 bases from J, the junction kept 1 base outside the gene matches. There are 13 residues in the CDR3.

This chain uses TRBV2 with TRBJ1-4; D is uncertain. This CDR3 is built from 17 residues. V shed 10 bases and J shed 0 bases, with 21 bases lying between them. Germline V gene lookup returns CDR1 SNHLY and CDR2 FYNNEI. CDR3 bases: TGTGCCATCGCGCGAGGGAGACCGAGGGCAACTAATGAAAAACTGTTTTTT. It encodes CAIARGRPRATNEKLFF.

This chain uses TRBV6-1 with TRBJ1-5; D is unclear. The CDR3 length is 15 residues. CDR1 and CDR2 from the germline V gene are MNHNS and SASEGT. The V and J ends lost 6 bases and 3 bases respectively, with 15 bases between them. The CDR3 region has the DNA TGTGCCAGCAGCGCCTGGACCGCTGACAATCAGCCCCAGCATTTT. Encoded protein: CASSAWTADNQPQHF.

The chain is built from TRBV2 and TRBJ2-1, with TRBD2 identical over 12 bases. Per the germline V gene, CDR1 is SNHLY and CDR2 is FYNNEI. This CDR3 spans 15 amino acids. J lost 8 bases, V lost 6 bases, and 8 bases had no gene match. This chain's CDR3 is CASRTSGRSLDEQFF. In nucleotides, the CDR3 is TGTGCCAGCAGAACTAGCGGGAGGAGTTTAGATGAGCAGTTCTTC.

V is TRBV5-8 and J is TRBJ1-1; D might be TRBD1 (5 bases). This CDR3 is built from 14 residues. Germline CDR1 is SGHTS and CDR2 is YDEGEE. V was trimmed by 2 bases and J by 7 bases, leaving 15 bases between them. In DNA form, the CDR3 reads TGTGCCAGCAGCTTTAGCAGGGAGGTGGGTGAAGCTTTCTTT. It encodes CASSFSREVGEAFF.

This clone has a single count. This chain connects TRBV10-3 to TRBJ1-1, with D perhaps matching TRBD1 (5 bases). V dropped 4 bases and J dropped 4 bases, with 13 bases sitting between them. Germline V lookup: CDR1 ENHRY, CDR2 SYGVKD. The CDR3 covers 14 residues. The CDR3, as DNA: TGTGCCATCAGTGGGGGGGTCGTGTCCACTGAAGCTTTCTTT. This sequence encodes CAISGGVVSTEAFF.

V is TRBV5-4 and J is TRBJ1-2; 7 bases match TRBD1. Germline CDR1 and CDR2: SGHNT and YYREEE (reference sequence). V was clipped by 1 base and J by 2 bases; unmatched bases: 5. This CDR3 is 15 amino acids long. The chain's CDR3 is CASSLRTGQNYGYTF. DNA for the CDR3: TGTGCCAGCAGCTTGCGAACGGGACAGAACTATGGCTACACCTTC. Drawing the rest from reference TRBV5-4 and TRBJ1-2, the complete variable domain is ETGVTQSPTHLIKTRGQQVTLRCSSQSGHNTVSWYQQALGQGPQFIFQYYREEENGRGNFPPRFSGLQFPNYSSELNVNALELDDSALYLCASSLRTGQNYGYTFGSGTRLTVV.

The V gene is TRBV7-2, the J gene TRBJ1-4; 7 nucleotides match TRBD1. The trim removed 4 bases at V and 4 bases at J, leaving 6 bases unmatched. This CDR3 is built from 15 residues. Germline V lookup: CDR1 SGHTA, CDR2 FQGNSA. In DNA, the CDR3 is TGTGCCAGCAGCTCCCCGGGACAGCATAATGAAAAACTGTTTTTT. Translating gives CASSSPGQHNEKLFF. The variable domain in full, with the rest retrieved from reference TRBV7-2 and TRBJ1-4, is GAGVSQSPSNKVTEKGKDVELRCDPISGHTALYWYRQSLGQGLEFLIYFQGNSAPDKSGLPSDRFSAERTGGSVSTLTIQRTQQEDSAVYLCASSSPGQHNEKLFFGSGTQLSVL.

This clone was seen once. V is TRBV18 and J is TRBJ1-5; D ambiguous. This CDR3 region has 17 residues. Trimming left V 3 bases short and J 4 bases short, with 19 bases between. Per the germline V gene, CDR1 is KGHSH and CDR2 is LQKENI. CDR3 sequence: CASSPRGNRRANQPQHF. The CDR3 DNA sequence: TGTGCCAGCTCACCCCGGGGTAATCGGCGAGCAAATCAGCCCCAGCATTTT.

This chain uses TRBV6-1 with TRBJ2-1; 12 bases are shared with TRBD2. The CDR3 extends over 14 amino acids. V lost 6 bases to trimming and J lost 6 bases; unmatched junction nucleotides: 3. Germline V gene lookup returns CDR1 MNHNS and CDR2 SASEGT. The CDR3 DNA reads TGTGCCAGCAGGACTAGCGGGGGTCGCAATGAGCAGTTCTTC. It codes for CASRTSGGRNEQFF.

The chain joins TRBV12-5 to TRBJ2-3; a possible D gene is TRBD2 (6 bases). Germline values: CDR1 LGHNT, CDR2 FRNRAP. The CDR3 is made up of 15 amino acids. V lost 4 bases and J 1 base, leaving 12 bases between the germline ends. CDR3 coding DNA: TGTGCTAGTGGTTCACCGACGGGAGGCACAGATACGCAGTATTTT. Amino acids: CASGSPTGGTDTQYF.